This T cell receptor beta chain derives from a study of radiotherapy plus CTLA-4 blockade in lung cancer. Whole-study findings and limits: Following radiotherapy plus ipilimumab, tumor-derived TCR clones expanded in the blood.

The repertoire was sequenced with immunoSEQ multiplex PCR; TCRdb's copy has only in-frame clones and lacks some. The sample shows 90,000 to 150,000 clones, approximately 80% of them seen only once. Points on this clone: Its antigen is as yet unknown. This CDR3 is also generated by other DNA sequences in the sample.

V was clipped by 5 bases and J by 2 bases, with 3 bases between them. CDR3 length: 11 amino acids. Germline CDR1 reads SNHLY; CDR2 reads FYNNEI. J is TRBJ2-5 and V is TRBV2, with D unclear. This specimen was peripheral blood, taken from a patient treated with radiotherapy plus ipilimumab. This receptor was identified in a human donor with non-small cell lung cancer who had a partial response to radiotherapy plus ipilimumab. For the CDR3, the DNA is TGTGCCAGCAGTCTACAAGAGACCCAGTACTTC. Its translation: CASSLQETQYF.